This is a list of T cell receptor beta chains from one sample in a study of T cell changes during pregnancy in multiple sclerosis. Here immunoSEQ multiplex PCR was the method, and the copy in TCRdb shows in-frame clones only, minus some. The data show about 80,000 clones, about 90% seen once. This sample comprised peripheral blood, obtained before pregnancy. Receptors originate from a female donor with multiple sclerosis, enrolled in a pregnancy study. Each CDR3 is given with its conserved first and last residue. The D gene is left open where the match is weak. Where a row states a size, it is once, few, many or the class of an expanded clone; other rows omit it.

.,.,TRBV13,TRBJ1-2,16,TGTGCCAGCAGCTTGAGCCCCGGACAGATGTCCTATGGCTACACCTTC,CASSLSPGQMSYGYTF
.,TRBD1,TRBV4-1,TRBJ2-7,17,TGCGCCAGCAGCCAAGTAATAAGCGTAACAGGGGGGAACGAGCAGTACTTC,CASSQVISVTGGNEQYF
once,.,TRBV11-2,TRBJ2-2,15,TGTGCCAGCAGCTTAGACGGGTTTTACACCGGGGAGCTGTTTTTT,CASSLDGFYTGELFF
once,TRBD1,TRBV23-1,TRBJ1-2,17,TGCGCCAGCAGTCAATCCGCCGGGGACAGATTTATCTATGGCTACACCTTC,CASSQSAGDRFIYGYTF
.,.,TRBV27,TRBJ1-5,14,TGTGCCAGCAGTCCAGACCTGAGGGTGCAGCCCCAGCATTTT,CASSPDLRVQPQHF
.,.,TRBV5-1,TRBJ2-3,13,TGCGCCAGCAGCTTGGACTTCACAGATACGCAGTATTTT,CASSLDFTDTQYF
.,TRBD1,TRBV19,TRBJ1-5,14,TGTGCCAGTAGCTGGGAGACAGGGTTTGAACCCCAGCATTTT,CASSWETGFEPQHF
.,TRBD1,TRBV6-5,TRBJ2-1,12,TGTGCCAGCAAAAAAGGGACAGGGGCACAGTTCTTC,CASKKGTGAQFF
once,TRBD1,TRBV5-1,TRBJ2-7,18,TGCGCCAGCAGCTTGGTCCCCGGGACAGGGGGCATTTATGGTGAGCAGTACTTC,CASSLVPGTGGIYGEQYF
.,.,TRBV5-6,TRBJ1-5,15,TGTGCCAGCAGATCGACTAGAAGGGCAAATCAGCCCCAGCATTTT,CASRSTRRANQPQHF
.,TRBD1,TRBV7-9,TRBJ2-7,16,TGTGCCAGCAGCATCTACGGACAGGGTTTAGGTGCCGAGCAGTACTTC,CASSIYGQGLGAEQYF
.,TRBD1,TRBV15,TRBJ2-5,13,TGTGCCACCGAGGACAGGGGGTCTGAGACCCAGTACTTC,CATEDRGSETQYF
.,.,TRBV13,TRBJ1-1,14,TGTGCCAGCAGCTTATATAGGCGGTACACTGAAGCTTTCTTT,CASSLYRRYTEAFF
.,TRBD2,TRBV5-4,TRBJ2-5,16,TGTGCCAGCAGCCTCGGACTAGCGGGGGTCCAAGAGACCCAGTACTTC,CASSLGLAGVQETQYF
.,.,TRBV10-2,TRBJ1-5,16,TGCGCCAGCAGTGTGGGGGCCCTGGGAAGCGATCAGCCCCAGCATTTT,CASSVGALGSDQPQHF
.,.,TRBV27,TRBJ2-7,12,TGTGCCAGCAGTATAGGGGGTGGCGAGCAGTACTTC,CASSIGGGEQYF
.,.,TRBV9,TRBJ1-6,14,TGTGCCAGCAGCGTAGATGACACAAATTCACCCCTCCACTTT,CASSVDDTNSPLHF
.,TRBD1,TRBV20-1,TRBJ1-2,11,TGCAGTGCCAAAACAGGGGATGGCTACACCTTC,CSAKTGDGYTF
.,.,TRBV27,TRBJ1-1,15,TGTGCCAGCAGTCCGGGACAACCCTTCAGTGGTGAAGCTTTCTTT,CASSPGQPFSGEAFF
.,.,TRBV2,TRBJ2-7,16,TGTGCCAGCAGTCCGACACGTAACCCCAGCTCCTACGAGCAGTACTTC,CASSPTRNPSSYEQYF
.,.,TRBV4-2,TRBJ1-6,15,TGTGCCAGCAGCCAAGAGCTGCAGGGTACATCACCCCTCCACTTT,CASSQELQGTSPLHF
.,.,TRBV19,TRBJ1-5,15,TGTGCCAGTAGTTACCAGGGTTCGCTCTCTCAGCCCCAGCATTTT,CASSYQGSLSQPQHF
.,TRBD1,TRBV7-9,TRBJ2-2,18,TGTGCCAGCAGCTTAGGTGGGACAGGGGTCCTTCCCACCGGGGAGCTGTTTTTT,CASSLGGTGVLPTGELFF
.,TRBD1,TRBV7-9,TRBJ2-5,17,TGTGCCAGCAGCCAAGGAGACAGGGGAGGTTGGCTAGAGACCCAGTACTTC,CASSQGDRGGWLETQYF
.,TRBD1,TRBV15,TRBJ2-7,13,TGTGCCACCAGCAGACGACAGGGTAGCGAGCAGTACTTC,CATSRRQGSEQYF
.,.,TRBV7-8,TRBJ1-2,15,TGTGCCAGCAGGCAGATGACAGGCACTAACTATGGCTACACCTTC,CASRQMTGTNYGYTF
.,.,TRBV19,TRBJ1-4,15,TGTGCCAGCCTCGCCAGGGTATCGCGGGGCGAAAAACTGTTTTTT,CASLARVSRGEKLFF
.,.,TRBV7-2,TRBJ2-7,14,TGTGCCAGCAGCTTAGTCCAGGGATCCTACGAGCAGTACTTC,CASSLVQGSYEQYF
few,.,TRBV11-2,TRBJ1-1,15,TGTGCCAGCAGCTTACAACTTTCTTCGAACACTGAAGCTTTCTTT,CASSLQLSSNTEAFF
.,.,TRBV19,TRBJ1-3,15,TGTGCCAGTAGTATATGGGGACTAGGTGGAAACACCATATATTTT,CASSIWGLGGNTIYF
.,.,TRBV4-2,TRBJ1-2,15,TGTGCCAGCAGCCAAGATATGGACAGAAGCTATGGCTACACCTTC,CASSQDMDRSYGYTF
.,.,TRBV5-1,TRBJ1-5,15,TGCGCCAGCAGCTTGGGTCCTCCCGAGGAAGCGCCCCAGCATTTT,CASSLGPPEEAPQHF
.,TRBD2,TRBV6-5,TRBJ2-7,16,TGTGCCAGCAGTTACTCGCTCGGGACTAGGGGCTACGAGCAGTACTTC,CASSYSLGTRGYEQYF
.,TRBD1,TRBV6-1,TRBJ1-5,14,TGTGCCAGCAGTTGGACAGGTGGAAATCAGCCCCAGCATTTT,CASSWTGGNQPQHF
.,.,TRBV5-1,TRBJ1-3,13,TGCGCCAGCAGCGAGGACAGACGAAACACCATATATTTT,CASSEDRRNTIYF
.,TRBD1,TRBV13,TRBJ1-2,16,TGTGCCAGCAGCTCCCCCCGGACAGGGACCCACTATGGCTACACCTTC,CASSSPRTGTHYGYTF
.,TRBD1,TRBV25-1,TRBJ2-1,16,TGTGCCAGCAGTTTAAGACAGGGGAGCTCCTACAATGAGCAGTTCTTC,CASSLRQGSSYNEQFF
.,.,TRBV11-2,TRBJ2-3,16,TGTGCCAGCAGGGGACCCCGGGGGGCCTGGACAGATACGCAGTATTTT,CASRGPRGAWTDTQYF
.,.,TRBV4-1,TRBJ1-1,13,TGCGCCAGCAGCCAAGACCCAGCGTTAGAAGCTTTCTTT,CASSQDPALEAFF
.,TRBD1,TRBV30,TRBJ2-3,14,TGTGCCTGGAACCGGGACAGGGGTACAGATACGCAGTATTTT,CAWNRDRGTDTQYF
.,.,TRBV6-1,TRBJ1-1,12,TGTGCCCACTCGCGGGGGACCTTTGAAGCTTTCTTT,CAHSRGTFEAFF
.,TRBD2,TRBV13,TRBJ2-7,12,TGTGCCAGCAGCCCGGGAGGCGACGAGCAGTACTTC,CASSPGGDEQYF
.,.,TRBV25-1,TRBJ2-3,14,TGTGCCAGCAGTGGAGTGGGCTCCACAGATACGCAGTATTTT,CASSGVGSTDTQYF
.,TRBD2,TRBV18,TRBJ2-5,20,TGTGCCAGCTCATCTGGTGGAGCTAGCGGGGGGGCCGAGTACCAAGAGACCCAGTACTTC,CASSSGGASGGAEYQETQYF
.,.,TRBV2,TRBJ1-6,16,TGTGCCAGCTCCGAAAGGCAGCGAGGCGTTTCTTCACCCCTCCACTTT,CASSERQRGVSSPLHF
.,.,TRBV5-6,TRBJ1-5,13,TGTGCAAGACTGGACCCGGGGAGGGTGCCCCAGCATTTT,CARLDPGRVPQHF
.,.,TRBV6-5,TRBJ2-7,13,TGTGCCAGCAGTTACCAGGGAGGTTACGAGCAGTACTTC,CASSYQGGYEQYF
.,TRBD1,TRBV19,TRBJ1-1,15,TGTGCCAGTAATTCTTTCGACAGGGGGAACACTGAAGCTTTCTTT,CASNSFDRGNTEAFF
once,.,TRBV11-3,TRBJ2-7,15,TGTGCCAGCAGCTTAGCCCCAGGTTCTTCCTACGAGCAGTACTTC,CASSLAPGSSYEQYF
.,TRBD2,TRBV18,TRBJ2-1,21,TGTGCCAGCTCACGGAGCGATGGGCCTGGGCCAGGCGGGGGACTCTACAATGAGCAGTTCTTC,CASSRSDGPGPGGGLYNEQFF
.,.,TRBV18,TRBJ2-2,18,TGTGCCAGCTCACCACGGGGGGGCGATACATCATACACCGGGGAGCTGTTTTTT,CASSPRGGDTSYTGELFF
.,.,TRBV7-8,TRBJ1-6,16,TGTGCCAGCAGCTCGGGGACAAGGAGCGGGGCAGAACCCCTCCACTTT,CASSSGTRSGAEPLHF
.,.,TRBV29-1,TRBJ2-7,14,TGCAGCGTTGAGCGGGCAGATATGCGAGGCGAGCAGTACTTC,CSVERADMRGEQYF
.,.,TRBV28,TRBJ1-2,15,TGTGCCAGCAGTTTACGTGCGGGCGGTGTCTATGGCTACACCTTC,CASSLRAGGVYGYTF
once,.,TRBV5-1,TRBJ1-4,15,TGCGCCAGCAGCTTCTCTGACTGGGGCCCAGAAAAACTGTTTTTT,CASSFSDWGPEKLFF
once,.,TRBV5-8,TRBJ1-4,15,TGTGCCAGCAGCTTGCAGGGATCAACTAATGAAAAACTGTTTTTT,CASSLQGSTNEKLFF
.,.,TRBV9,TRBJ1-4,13,TGTGCCAGCAGCGAATCGGGGGTTGAAAAACTGTTTTTT,CASSESGVEKLFF
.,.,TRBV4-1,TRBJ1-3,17,TGCGCCAGCAGCCAAGATGCCTTGGAGAACTCTGGAAACACCATATATTTT,CASSQDALENSGNTIYF
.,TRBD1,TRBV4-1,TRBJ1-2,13,TGCGCCAGCAGCCGCGGACAGGACTATGGCTACACCTTC,CASSRGQDYGYTF